Following are 18 T cell receptor beta chains from one sample sequenced in a study of CD4+ T cells in melanoma. Assay: immunoSEQ multiplex PCR; the TCRdb copy retains only in-frame clones and omits some. The sample lists over 45,000 clones; approximately 70% were seen once. Sample: tumor tissue. Receptors were obtained from a human donor with melanoma.

The V call is TRBV5-1, the J call TRBJ1-6; 8 bases align to TRBD1. The CDR3 has 15 residues. V trimming: 1 base; J trimming: 10 bases; junction bases outside the gene matches: 7. CDR1 is SGHRS and CDR2 is YFSETQ in the germline V gene. The CDR3 DNA follows: TGCGCCAGCAGCTTGTCCGGACAGGGCGACTCACCCCTCCACTTT. Protein: CASSLSGQGDSPLHF.

The chain couples TRBV6-6 to TRBJ2-3, with TRBD2 matching over 10 bases. Germline V gives CDR1 MNHNY, CDR2 SVGAGI (reference sequence). The CDR3 covers 16 residues. V trimming: 5 bases; J trimming: 0 bases; junction bases outside the gene matches: 5. The CDR3 region has the DNA TGTGCCAGCAGTCATAGCGGGGGGACTAGCACAGATACGCAGTATTTT. As protein: CASSHSGGTSTDTQYF.

The chain combines TRBV11-2 with TRBJ2-1; the D gene is possibly TRBD1 (6 bases). Trimming cost V 5 bases and J 6 bases, with 14 bases left between them. Germline V gives CDR1 SGHAT, CDR2 FQNNGV. CDR3 size: 14 residues. The chain's CDR3 is CASSNRVTANEQFF. The CDR3, as DNA: TGTGCCAGCAGCAACAGGGTAACCGCCAATGAGCAGTTCTTC.

The chain is built from TRBV18 and TRBJ1-2; TRBD1 agrees at 8 bases. Unmatched junction bases numbered 13, after V lost 5 bases and J lost 8 bases. The CDR3 runs to 15 residues. CDR1 KGHSH and CDR2 LQKENI come from the germline V gene. The CDR3 bases are TGTGCCAGCTCAGTCGCAGAGGACAGGGCAGGAGGCTACACCTTC. Its protein product is CASSVAEDRAGGYTF.

The chain is built from TRBV7-8 and TRBJ2-1, with TRBD2 matching 9 bases. The V gene's germline CDR1 is SGHVS and CDR2 FQNEAQ. CDR3 length: 16 residues. The junction had 7 bases not matched to a gene; V was cut back by 1 base and J by 6 bases. CDR3 sequence reads: CASSLEAGGGGNEQFF. The CDR3 nucleotides are TGTGCCAGCAGCTTAGAAGCGGGGGGCGGGGGCAATGAGCAGTTCTTC. Together with reference TRBV7-8 and TRBJ2-1, the CDR3 gives the full variable domain: GAGVSQSPRYKVAKRGQDVALRCDPISGHVSLFWYQQALGQGPEFLTYFQNEAQLDKSGLPSDRFFAERPEGSVSTLKIQRTQQEDSAVYLCASSLEAGGGGNEQFFGPGTRLTVL.

The CDR3 reads CASSLELADEQFF. As DNA, the CDR3 is TGCGCCAGCAGCTTGGAATTGGCCGATGAGCAGTTCTTC. The chain uses TRBV5-1 and TRBJ2-1, with no clear D. The CDR3 has 13 amino acids. V lost 0 bases, J lost 8 bases, and 9 bases lay in between. Per germline, CDR1 SGHRS and CDR2 YFSETQ.

This clone occurred a few times. V is TRBV27 and J is TRBJ1-6; the D gene is possibly TRBD1 (5 bases). CDR3 length equals 14 residues. CDR1 MNHEY and CDR2 SMNVEV come from the germline V gene (reference sequence). Trimming shortened V by 7 bases and J by 5 bases, and 12 bases separated the two germline ends. CDR3 loop: CASNSIQDNSPLHF. Written as DNA, the CDR3 is TGTGCCAGCAATTCCATACAGGATAATTCACCCCTCCACTTT.

The chain employs TRBV30 and TRBJ2-5, with D possibly called TRBD1 or TRBD2 (5 bases each). The DNA end is a closer match to TRBJ2-7, so the J assignment may be wrong. Germline V gene lookup returns CDR1 GTSNPN and CDR2 SVGIG (reference sequence). This CDR3 has 14 residues. The CDR3 loop is CAASGTEISYEQYF. The CDR3 DNA reads as TGTGCCGCGTCCGGGACGGAGATCTCCTACGAGCAGTACTTC.

This CDR3 is CASSPRTSGGGTGELFF. The CDR3, as DNA: TGTGCCAGCAGCCCCCGGACTAGCGGGGGAGGCACCGGGGAGCTGTTTTTT. The rearrangement links TRBV4-2 to TRBJ2-2; TRBD2 matches 13 bases. In germline, CDR1 is LGHNA, CDR2 YNFKEQ. The ends lost 4 bases at V and 4 bases at J; junction bases unmatched: 6. This CDR3 region has 17 residues.

V is TRBV11-1 and J is TRBJ2-7; 10 bases are a match to TRBD1. V trimming: 3 bases; J trimming: 2 bases; junction bases outside the gene matches: 1. The germline V gene encodes CDR1 SGHAT and CDR2 FQDESV (reference sequence). The CDR3 is made up of 14 amino acids. The CDR3 DNA reads as TGTGCCAGCAGCTTCGGGACAGGGGCCTACGAGCAGTACTTC. The encoded protein is CASSFGTGAYEQYF.

CDR3 coding DNA: TGCGCCAGCAGCCAAGCGGGTCAGAACTACGAGCAGTACTTC. Protein sequence: CASSQAGQNYEQYF. The chain recombines TRBV4-1 with TRBJ2-7; the D is unclear. Germline CDR1 reads MGHRA; CDR2 reads YSYEKL. CDR3 length: 14 residues. Trimming removed 1 base from V and 3 bases from J, with 10 bases in between.

The V gene is TRBV7-2, the J gene TRBJ2-7; no definite D call. The germline V gene encodes CDR1 SGHTA and CDR2 FQGNSA. V gave up 7 bases and J gave up 4 bases, with 14 bases separating them. The CDR3 totals 13 residues. The DNA for the CDR3 is TGTGCCAGCACCTACACTCTGGGATACGAGCAGTACTTC. Its protein product is CASTYTLGYEQYF.

V gene TRBV4-3 combines with J gene TRBJ1-6; tentatively, D is TRBD1 (5 bases). CDR3 length: 18 residues. CDR1 and CDR2 from the germline V gene are LGHNA and YSLEER. Trimming removed 0 bases at V and 7 bases at J, with 19 bases between. The CDR3 sequence: CASSQDRGSLWNNSPLHF. CDR3 sequence (DNA): TGCGCCAGCAGCCAAGATCGGGGCAGTCTGTGGAACAATTCACCCCTCCACTTT.

The rearrangement uses TRBV19 and TRBJ2-2; 8 positions agree with TRBD2. With 6 bases clipped from V and 6 bases from J, the junction kept 9 bases outside the gene matches. The germline V gene encodes CDR1 LNHDA and CDR2 SQIVND (reference sequence). The CDR3 has 15 amino acids. The CDR3 sequence: CASRPPGLDSGELFF. Written as DNA, the CDR3 is TGTGCCAGTAGGCCTCCGGGACTAGATTCCGGGGAGCTGTTTTTT.

The chain has TRBV7-9 and TRBJ2-3; D remains unclear. V gave up 3 bases and J gave up 1 base, with 11 bases separating them. Per germline, CDR1 SEHNR and CDR2 FQNEAQ (reference sequence). CDR3 size: 15 residues. DNA for the CDR3: TGTGCCAGCAGCTTGATGGAATTCCGCACAGATACGCAGTATTTT. Residues: CASSLMEFRTDTQYF.

The chain joins TRBV4-2 to TRBJ2-3; 9 bases are shared with TRBD2. CDR3 size: 16 residues. Germline loops: CDR1 LGHNA, CDR2 YNFKEQ. V lost 1 base to trimming and J lost 1 base; unmatched junction nucleotides: 3. The CDR3 here is CASSQGLAEGTDTQYF. In DNA form, the CDR3 reads TGTGCCAGCAGCCAAGGACTAGCGGAAGGCACAGATACGCAGTATTTT.

The chain recombines TRBV2 with TRBJ2-2; 14 bases match TRBD2. Unmatched junction bases numbered 2, after V lost 4 bases and J lost 7 bases. Germline values: CDR1 SNHLY, CDR2 FYNNEI. The CDR3 extends over 15 amino acids. The CDR3 DNA reads as TGTGCCAGCAGTGGACTAGCGGGGGGGATCGGGGAGCTGTTTTTT. Amino acids: CASSGLAGGIGELFF.

The chain joins TRBV11-2 to TRBJ2-3, with no clear D. Per germline, CDR1 SGHAT and CDR2 FQNNGV. CDR3 length: 16 residues. The V and J ends lost 1 base and 1 base respectively, with 12 bases between them. The CDR3, as DNA: TGTGCCAGCAGCTTAGGTTGGCAGGCCGGCACAGATACGCAGTATTTT. The encoded protein is CASSLGWQAGTDTQYF.